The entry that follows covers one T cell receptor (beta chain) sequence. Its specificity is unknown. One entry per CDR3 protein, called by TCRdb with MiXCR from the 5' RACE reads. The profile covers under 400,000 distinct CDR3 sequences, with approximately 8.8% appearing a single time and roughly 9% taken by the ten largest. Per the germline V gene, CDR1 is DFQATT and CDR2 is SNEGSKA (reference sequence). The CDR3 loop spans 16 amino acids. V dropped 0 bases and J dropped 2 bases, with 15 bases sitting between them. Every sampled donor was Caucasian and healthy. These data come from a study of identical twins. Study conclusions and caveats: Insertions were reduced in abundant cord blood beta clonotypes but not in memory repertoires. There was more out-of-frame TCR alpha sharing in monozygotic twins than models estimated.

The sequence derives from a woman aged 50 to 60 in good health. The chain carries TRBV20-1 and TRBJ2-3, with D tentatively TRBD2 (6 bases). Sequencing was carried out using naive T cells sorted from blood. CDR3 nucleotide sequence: TGCAGTGCTAGAGACCCCTGGGGGGATTTCACAGATACGCAGTATTTT. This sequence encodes CSARDPWGDFTDTQYF.